The sequence of this T cell receptor (beta chain) was determined in a study of blood T cell repertoires in COVID-19. Data came from immunoSEQ multiplex PCR; TCRdb stores just in-frame clones and leaves some out. In the table there are over 80,000 clones, around nine tenths of which are singletons. The germline V and J ends were trimmed by 3 bases and 6 bases, with 5 bases remaining between them. CDR3 length equals 11 residues. CDR1 is SNHLY, CDR2 FYNNEI, per germline. The sample was peripheral blood. The sequence was collected from a man aged 50 to 60 with acute or convalescent COVID-19. The rearrangement uses TRBV2 and TRBJ1-1; D not resolved. The CDR3 DNA reads TGTGCCAGCAGTGACGAGGCTGAAGCTTTCTTT. Translation: CASSDEAEAFF.